Listed below are T cell receptor beta chains from one sample, sequenced in a study of regulatory and conventional T cells in RAG deficiency. Here immunoSEQ multiplex PCR was the method, and the copy in TCRdb shows in-frame clones only, minus some. There are just over 30,000 clones in the sample; approximately 96% occur only once, and roughly 0.35% lies in the top ten. The same data also went into a second study, on regulatory T cells.

The sample was CD25- CD4+ T cells sorted from blood. Source of these receptors: a human donor in good health. CDR3s leave out the opening cysteine and the closing phenylalanine or tryptophan. Rows give clone size only sometimes, using once, few, many, or a class for an expanded clone.

V	J	size	CDR3
TRBV5-6	TRBJ2-1	.	ASSLASGGAPYNEQF
TRBV11-2	TRBJ1-1	once	ASSLVSKGVGSEAF
TRBV5-1	TRBJ2-5	once	ASSLLTERRETQY
TRBV5-1	TRBJ1-5	.	ASSLGQGHQPQH
TRBV18	TRBJ1-1	.	AIRKGLDTEAF
TRBV7-9	TRBJ2-1	.	ASSSGLAGGQEVEQF
TRBV10-1	TRBJ2-2	.	ASSEPLRGSTGELF
TRBV7-9	TRBJ2-3	.	ASSKTGTSGRSDTQY
TRBV19	TRBJ1-1	.	ASRLGSDRDTEAF
TRBV29-1	TRBJ1-3	once	SVTGDGNTIY
TRBV5-1	TRBJ1-5	.	ASSLGVSGQPQH
TRBV14	TRBJ1-1	.	ASRRQGRGTEAF
TRBV10-3	TRBJ2-2	.	AISEPTGVTGELF
TRBV7-3	TRBJ1-5	.	ASSLLGGTQPQH
TRBV7-2	TRBJ1-3	.	ASSLTGPGNTIY
TRBV4-1	TRBJ2-4	.	ASSQDLGEGVSKNIQY
TRBV15	TRBJ2-1	.	ATSRTGMYNEQF
TRBV7-9	TRBJ1-5	.	ASSFGGQGNQPQH
TRBV6-5	TRBJ2-6	.	ASSGLFSGANVLT
TRBV9	TRBJ2-5	.	ASSPKTGSFETQY
TRBV5-6	TRBJ1-5	.	ASSWGGTYSNQPQH
TRBV4-3	TRBJ2-1	.	ASSQDLTSQF
TRBV7-2	TRBJ2-3	.	ASSGHGAKTDTQY
TRBV5-6	TRBJ2-2	once	ASSFLLAGVTTGELF
TRBV18	TRBJ1-1	.	ASSPLDSPVSNTEAF
TRBV7-2	TRBJ1-1	.	ASSLSVMNTEAF
TRBV5-5	TRBJ1-2	.	ASSPDRVSTGYT